Each of the 23 T cell receptor beta chains below was sequenced from the same sample in a study of T cell repertoires in cytomegalovirus infection. TCRdb itself ran the reads through MiXCR, one entry per CDR3 protein. The data contain approximately 300,000 distinct CDR3 sequences, 25% to 30% of them seen just once; the ten biggest clones take up roughly 20%. No antigen is known for these receptors. Sequences were derived from cultured PBMCs, sampled from culture after CMV antigen stimulation. The receptors derive from a human donor in good health (CMV status not recorded). Some clones in this sample may be carry-over from other donors' samples.

The gene calls are TRBV2 and TRBJ1-2; perhaps TRBD1 as D (5 bases). Per the germline V gene, CDR1 is SNHLY and CDR2 is FYNNEI. With 4 bases removed from V and 3 bases from J, the gap between germline ends came to 12 bases. The CDR3 sequence is 14 residues long. CDR3 in DNA: TGTGCCAGCAGTGCGCAGGGCGAGGACTATGGCTACACCTTC. Translating it yields CASSAQGEDYGYTF.

This clonotype was counted ten times or more. J is TRBJ2-3 and V is TRBV7-9; 8 bases fit TRBD1. The CDR3 has 14 residues. The junction had 2 bases not matched to a gene; V was cut back by 5 bases and J by 1 base. The germline CDR1 and CDR2 sequences are SEHNR and FQNEAQ (reference sequence). CDR3 in DNA: TGTGCCAGCAGCCAGACAGGGGGCACAGATACGCAGTATTTT. Its protein product is CASSQTGGTDTQYF.

V gene TRBV20-1 combines with J gene TRBJ1-5; D is unresolved. This CDR3 region has 13 residues. In germline, CDR1 is DFQATT, CDR2 SNEGSKA (reference sequence). Trimming pared 6 bases from V and 2 bases from J, leaving 11 bases between. The CDR3 DNA reads as TGCAGTGCCCGTCCTGTCGGCAATCAGCCCCAGCATTTT. Residues: CSARPVGNQPQHF.

The chain uses TRBV7-6 and TRBJ2-7; 14 positions agree with TRBD2. CDR1 is SGHVS, CDR2 FNYEAQ, per germline. CDR3 length: 16 residues. Losses at the gene ends were 1 base for V and 5 bases for J; bases not matched to a gene: 4. This CDR3 reads CASSLEGTSGSHEQYF. The CDR3 DNA is TGTGCCAGCAGCTTAGAGGGGACTAGCGGGAGCCACGAGCAGTACTTC.

This clonotype was counted a single time. The J gene is TRBJ1-1, the V gene TRBV11-3; D is ambiguous. V lost 2 bases and J 3 bases, leaving 7 bases between the germline ends. CDR1 and CDR2 (germline): SGHNT, YENEEA. CDR3 size: 13 residues. As DNA, the CDR3 is TGTGCCAGCAGCTTATATGGGGACACTGAAGCTTTCTTT. It yields the protein CASSLYGDTEAFF.

This clonotype was seen a few times. The chain joins TRBV7-8 to TRBJ2-1; TRBD2 aligns across 8 bases. The CDR3 has 13 residues. Losses at the gene ends were 8 bases for V and 4 bases for J; bases not matched to a gene: 4. Germline V gene lookup returns CDR1 SGHVS and CDR2 FQNEAQ. The CDR3 DNA reads as TGTGCCAGCTTTCAGCGGGGGTACAATGAGCAGTTCTTC. This gives the protein CASFQRGYNEQFF. Combining the CDR3 with reference TRBV7-8 and TRBJ2-1 gives the whole variable domain GAGVSQSPRYKVAKRGQDVALRCDPISGHVSLFWYQQALGQGPEFLTYFQNEAQLDKSGLPSDRFFAERPEGSVSTLKIQRTQQEDSAVYLCASFQRGYNEQFFGPGTRLTVL.

V and J are TRBV5-1 and TRBJ1-2; no clear D gene. There are 13 residues in the CDR3. The ends were cut back, 4 bases at V and 2 bases at J, with 9 bases in the middle. CDR1 is SGHRS and CDR2 is YFSETQ in the germline V gene. The CDR3 spells CASSTDGNYGYTF. The CDR3 nucleotides are TGCGCCAGCAGCACGGACGGGAACTATGGCTACACCTTC.

This clonotype was seen only a few times. This rearrangement joins TRBV4-2 to TRBJ2-1; tentative D call: TRBD2 (6 bases). The CDR3 has 15 residues. Germline V lookup: CDR1 LGHNA, CDR2 YNFKEQ. Trimming left V 6 bases short and J 2 bases short, with 14 bases between. CDR3 coding DNA: TGTGCCAGCAGACCGACGGGAGTGACCTACAATGAGCAGTTCTTC. It specifies CASRPTGVTYNEQFF.

This clonotype was found a few times. The chain joins TRBV7-2 to TRBJ1-1; 7 bases align to TRBD1. The CDR3 totals 14 residues. Unmatched junction bases numbered 3, after V lost 0 bases and J lost 5 bases. Germline CDR1 SGHTA, CDR2 FQGNSA. CDR3 amino acids: CASSLARGETEAFF. DNA of the CDR3: TGTGCCAGCAGCTTAGCCAGGGGGGAAACTGAAGCTTTCTTT.

This clonotype was counted at least ten times. The genes are TRBV6-1 and TRBJ2-3, with D possibly TRBD2 on 5 matching bases. Per the germline V gene, CDR1 is MNHNS and CDR2 is SASEGT. With 1 base removed from V and 4 bases from J, the gap between germline ends came to 15 bases. The CDR3 is made up of 16 amino acids. The CDR3 spells CASSEGRRFGADTQYF. In nucleotides, the CDR3 is TGTGCCAGCAGTGAAGGGCGGAGGTTTGGCGCAGATACGCAGTATTTT.

In its sample, this clonotype was seen a few times. V usage is TRBV6-2 or TRBV6-3 and J usage is TRBJ1-5, with D possibly matching TRBD1 (6 bases). CDR1 and CDR2 (germline): MNHEY, SVGEGT. Trimming shortened V by 7 bases and J by 3 bases, and 16 bases separated the two germline ends. The CDR3 runs 15 residues. CDR3 amino acids: CASKGNRDLNQPQHF. CDR3 DNA: TGTGCCAGCAAAGGTAACAGGGACCTCAATCAGCCCCAGCATTTT.

This chain uses TRBV6-5 with TRBJ1-3; D is undetermined. V lost 2 bases and J 4 bases, leaving 12 bases between the germline ends. Germline V gene lookup returns CDR1 MNHEY and CDR2 SVGAGI. This CDR3 is 15 amino acids long. The CDR3 DNA is TGTGCCAGCAGTTACGCGGCCTTCTCCGGAAACACCATATATTTT. Translating gives CASSYAAFSGNTIYF.

This clonotype was counted only a few times. The chain combines TRBV5-6 with TRBJ2-7; 9 bases fit TRBD1. Trimming at V came to 3 bases and at J to 5 bases, leaving 3 bases not matched to a gene. Germline values: CDR1 SGHDT, CDR2 YYEEEE. The length of the CDR3 is 13 residues. DNA for the CDR3: TGTGCCAGCAGCTGGGACAGGGTAGACGAGCAGTACTTC. This gives the protein CASSWDRVDEQYF.

The table lists this clonotype with a few counts. The chain has TRBV12-3 or TRBV12-4 and TRBJ1-1; no definite D call. CDR3 size: 14 residues. The V and J ends lost 7 bases and 0 bases respectively, with 12 bases between them. This CDR3 reads CASTRRNMNTEAFF. For the CDR3, the DNA is TGTGCCAGCACCAGGCGGAACATGAACACTGAAGCTTTCTTT.

The rearrangement joins TRBV12-3 or TRBV12-4 to TRBJ2-2; 10 positions agree with TRBD1. This CDR3 is 15 amino acids long. V trimming: 0 bases; J trimming: 6 bases; junction bases outside the gene matches: 1. CDR3 DNA sequence: TGTGCCAGCAGTTTAGCAGGGACAGGGGCCGGGGAGCTGTTTTTT. This sequence encodes CASSLAGTGAGELFF.

DNA for the CDR3: TGTGCCAGCAGCCGGATAGACGGTGGTTGGACTGAAGCTTTCTTT. As protein: CASSRIDGGWTEAFF. This chain joins TRBV14 and TRBJ1-1; D not resolved. The germline V and J ends were trimmed by 4 bases and 5 bases, with 17 bases remaining between them. The length of the CDR3 is 15 residues. Germline V gene sequence: CDR1 SGHDN, CDR2 FVKESK.

The gene calls are TRBV28 and TRBJ2-1, with a possible D match to TRBD2 (5 bases). The CDR3 loop spans 12 amino acids. V shed 3 bases and J shed 10 bases, with 10 bases lying between them. Germline V gene lookup returns CDR1 MDHEN and CDR2 SYDVKM. The DNA of the CDR3 is TGTGCCAGCAGTTTGTGGGAGTACGAGCAGTTCTTC. It yields the protein CASSLWEYEQFF.

This clonotype was recorded many times. The chain employs TRBV7-2 and TRBJ2-5; a weak D match, TRBD2 (6 bases). Between the trimmed V and J ends, which lost 4 bases and 2 bases, there was a span of 14 bases. Germline V gene data show CDR1 as SGHTA and CDR2 as FQGNSA. The CDR3 has 15 amino acids. The CDR3 bases are TGTGCCAGCAGCTCCTCCTTAAGCGGGCAAGAGACCCAGTACTTC. Protein product: CASSSSLSGQETQYF.

This chain joins TRBV7-9 and TRBJ2-5, with 10 bases lining up with TRBD1. This CDR3 has 14 amino acids. Germline CDR1 SEHNR, CDR2 FQNEAQ (reference sequence). V was pared by 8 bases and J by 4 bases, with 7 bases of the junction left unmatched. CDR3 loop: CASVSRDRGETQYF. The CDR3 DNA reads as TGTGCCAGCGTCTCCCGGGACAGGGGAGAGACCCAGTACTTC.

This clonotype came up a few times. V gene TRBV28 combines with J gene TRBJ2-1; D is undetermined. The V and J ends lost 5 bases and 7 bases respectively, with 21 bases between them. The CDR3 totals 16 residues. Germline V CDR1 and CDR2: MDHEN, SYDVKM. CDR3 sequence reads: CASSTLQATTPNEQFF. CDR3 in DNA: TGTGCCAGCAGTACTCTTCAAGCGACGACGCCGAATGAGCAGTTCTTC.

There are a few counts of this clonotype. The CDR3 sequence: CASSLGSGEGFYEQYF. For the CDR3, the DNA is TGTGCCAGCAGCTTAGGTAGCGGAGAGGGGTTCTACGAGCAGTACTTC. The J gene is TRBJ2-7, the V gene TRBV7-2; possibly TRBD2 for D (6 bases). V gave up 1 base and J gave up 3 bases, with 16 bases separating them. CDR3 length equals 16 residues. The V gene's germline CDR1 is SGHTA and CDR2 FQGNSA.

The rearrangement uses TRBV6-1 and TRBJ1-1, with a possible D match to TRBD1 (6 bases). Trimming left V 7 bases short and J 0 bases short, with 15 bases between. Germline-derived CDR1 and CDR2 are MNHNS and SASEGT. The CDR3 runs to 15 residues. The CDR3 reads CASNRANVLNTEAFF. CDR3 DNA: TGTGCCAGCAACAGGGCTAACGTCTTGAACACTGAAGCTTTCTTT.

The chain joins TRBV2 to TRBJ2-1, with TRBD2 matching 7 bases. CDR3 length: 15 residues. After removal of 4 bases from V and 7 bases from J, the junction contained 10 bases not matched to a gene. The germline V gene encodes CDR1 SNHLY and CDR2 FYNNEI. CDR3 nucleotides: TGTGCCAGCAGTGGGGACGCGGGAGCGCAAAATGAGCAGTTCTTC. Its translation: CASSGDAGAQNEQFF.